A single T cell receptor beta chain is shown here with its context. Its antigen is not known. Amplification yielded TCR beta CDR3 regions, with RNA transcripts as the source. First-round RT-PCR with HTBI primers amplified the TCR CDR3 region. TCRdb itself ran the multiplex PCR reads through MiXCR, one entry per CDR3 protein. The sample includes a few hundred thousand distinct CDR3 sequences, less than 15% seen only once; the top ten take over 8.5%. The CDR3 consists of 15 residues. The germline gives CDR1 LNHDA, CDR2 SQIVND (reference sequence). V was shortened by 5 bases and J by 7 bases, with 17 bases between the two germline ends. Orbital computed tomography, thyroid ultrasound, serum thyroxine and TRAb, and clinical symptoms together informed the diagnoses. These data belong to a study of T cells in Graves' hyperthyroidism and ophthalmopathy. Study in general: Peripheral blood draws took place at initial diagnosis, ahead of any treatment.

Findings of the study overall: Blood held most thyroid clonotypes expanded above 0.001 frequency.

The TCR sequence derives from a woman between 18 and 29 years old with Graves' hyperthyroidism. Sequencing was done on a sample of blood. V usage is TRBV19 and J usage is TRBJ1-4; D remains unclear. CDR3 coding DNA: TGTGCCAGTAGTTTAACACACCAACGGGGTGAAAAACTGTTTTTT. This translates into CASSLTHQRGEKLFF.